These T cell receptor beta chains were read from a single sample in a study of CD8 T cells in ankylosing spondylitis. TCRdb re-called the 5' RACE reads with MiXCR, one entry per CDR3 protein. The sample gives 700,000 to 850,000 distinct CDR3 sequences, approximately 12% of which show up once; 0.51% is in the top ten. Sequenced input: blood, either unsorted or a sorted T cell fraction (not recorded which). Source of these receptors: a male donor with ankylosing spondylitis. The CDR3 runs from the conserved cysteine through the conserved F or W. Each record gives: clone size, D gene, V gene, J gene, CDR3 protein, CDR3 DNA. The D gene is left open where the match is weak. Clone sizes are given selectively: once, few, many, or a class where the clone is expanded.

>NA|TRBD1|TRBV28|TRBJ2-3
CTSSLRQGGTDTQYF
TGTACCAGCAGTCTCCGACAGGGGGGCACAGATACGCAGTATTTT
>NA|NA|TRBV7-8|TRBJ1-4
CASSRGTRVGANEKLFF
TGTGCCAGCAGCAGGGGAACCAGGGTCGGGGCTAATGAAAAACTGTTTTTT
>few|NA|TRBV20-1|TRBJ1-1
CSAPGVFGAFF
TGCAGTGCTCCAGGGGTATTCGGAGCTTTCTTT
>NA|TRBD2|TRBV9|TRBJ2-1
CASSKRNREGSSYNEQFF
TGTGCCAGCAGCAAGCGTAATAGGGAGGGGAGCTCCTACAATGAGCAGTTCTTC
>NA|TRBD2|TRBV5-1|TRBJ2-1
CASSGLAGGPLEQFF
TGCGCCAGCAGTGGACTAGCGGGAGGGCCCCTTGAGCAGTTCTTC
>few|NA|TRBV29-1|TRBJ1-1
CSVRDTRPEAFF
TGCAGCGTTCGGGACACCAGGCCGGAAGCTTTCTTT
>many|TRBD1|TRBV12-3/TRBV12-4|TRBJ2-2
CASSVSGTGNTGELFF
TGTGCCAGCAGTGTCTCCGGGACAGGGAACACCGGGGAGCTGTTTTTT
>few|NA|TRBV30|TRBJ2-5
CAWSSSRETQYF
TGTGCCTGGAGTTCATCGAGGGAGACCCAGTACTTC
>NA|NA|TRBV28|TRBJ1-1
CASTAGAQRRIEAFF
TGTGCCAGCACGGCCGGAGCGCAGAGACGCATTGAAGCTTTCTTT
>few|TRBD1|TRBV6-1|TRBJ2-7
CASRPTGGGPYEQYF
TGTGCCAGCAGACCCACAGGGGGCGGCCCCTACGAGCAGTACTTC
>NA|NA|TRBV18|TRBJ1-1
CASSPPTGSMNNEAFF
TGTGCCAGCTCACCACCGACAGGAAGCATGAACAATGAAGCTTTCTTT
>NA|NA|TRBV7-9|TRBJ2-2
CASSLRLEIGELFF
TGTGCCAGCAGCTTACGGCTTGAGATCGGGGAGCTGTTTTTT
>NA|NA|TRBV16|TRBJ2-5
CASSQSWETQYF
TGTGCCAGCAGCCAATCATGGGAGACCCAGTACTTC
>NA|NA|TRBV4-2|TRBJ1-2
CASSPRWGDYGYTF
TGTGCCAGCAGCCCGCGGTGGGGGGACTATGGCTACACCTTC
>many|NA|TRBV5-6|TRBJ1-1
CASNSAPDRPEAFF
TGTGCCAGCAACAGCGCCCCTGACAGGCCTGAAGCTTTCTTT
>NA|NA|TRBV7-2|TRBJ1-2
CASSLSEGTHGYTF
TGTGCCAGCAGCTTGTCCGAGGGGACCCATGGCTACACCTTC
>few|TRBD1|TRBV24-1|TRBJ1-5
CATRGQGGNQPQHF
TGTGCCACCCGGGGACAGGGAGGCAATCAGCCCCAGCATTTT
>NA|NA|TRBV7-2|TRBJ1-5
CASSPRQVSEPQHF
TGTGCCAGCAGTCCGAGGCAGGTCTCGGAGCCCCAGCATTTT
>NA|NA|TRBV29-1|TRBJ1-1
CSASSWANTEAFF
TGCAGCGCATCCAGTTGGGCGAACACTGAAGCTTTCTTT
>few|NA|TRBV20-1|TRBJ2-2
CSANEPGTGELFF
TGCAGTGCTAATGAACCGGGGACCGGGGAGCTGTTTTTT
>NA|NA|TRBV5-1|TRBJ1-2
CASSLGSGADGYTF
TGCGCCAGCAGCTTGGGTTCGGGGGCGGACGGCTACACCTTC
>NA|TRBD1|TRBV20-1|TRBJ2-1
CSAHLPRGQGAGSLGNEQFF
TGCAGTGCTCACCTCCCGCGGGGACAGGGGGCTGGGTCTCTCGGCAATGAGCAGTTCTTC
>few|TRBD2|TRBV6-1|TRBJ2-5
CASRRAGAQETQYF
TGTGCCAGCAGGCGAGCGGGAGCTCAAGAGACCCAGTACTTC
>many|NA|TRBV29-1|TRBJ1-3
CSVGTYRGNTIYF
TGCAGCGTTGGGACTTACCGAGGAAACACCATATATTTT
>few|TRBD2|TRBV20-1|TRBJ2-1
CSAASGSSYNEQFF
TGCAGTGCCGCGAGCGGGAGCTCCTACAATGAGCAGTTCTTC
>NA|NA|TRBV10-3|TRBJ1-4
CAISEDAGKLFF
TGTGCCATCAGTGAGGACGCAGGAAAACTGTTTTTT
>NA|NA|TRBV4-2|TRBJ2-1
CASSQDATGGGNEQFF
TGTGCCAGCAGCCAAGACGCAACTGGTGGAGGGAATGAGCAGTTCTTC
>NA|NA|TRBV5-6|TRBJ2-7
CASSTTPGSYEQYF
TGTGCCAGCAGCACCACGCCAGGGTCCTACGAGCAGTACTTC
>many|NA|TRBV29-1|TRBJ2-7
CSVLQGPSSYEQYF
TGCAGCGTACTACAGGGCCCGAGCTCCTACGAGCAGTACTTC
>many|NA|TRBV3-1|TRBJ2-7
CASSQEILSYEQYF
TGTGCCAGCAGCCAAGAAATCCTCTCCTACGAGCAGTACTTC
>few|TRBD1|TRBV7-8|TRBJ2-7
CASSPRHRGSEQYF
TGTGCCAGCAGCCCCCGGCACAGGGGGAGCGAGCAGTACTTC
>NA|TRBD2|TRBV20-1|TRBJ2-1
CSASSLAGAYNEQFF
TGCAGTGCTAGCTCTTTGGCGGGAGCTTACAATGAGCAGTTCTTC
>NA|TRBD1|TRBV24-1|TRBJ2-7
CATSAGGFYEQYF
TGTGCCACCAGTGCAGGGGGCTTCTACGAGCAGTACTTC
>NA|TRBD2|TRBV4-2|TRBJ2-3
CASSQDPRGGETDTQYF
TGTGCCAGCAGCCAAGATCCCCGCGGGGGTGAGACAGATACGCAGTATTTT
>NA|TRBD1|TRBV4-3|TRBJ1-4
CASSLGTDDEKLFF
TGCGCCAGCAGCCTCGGGACAGACGATGAAAAACTGTTTTTT
>NA|TRBD1|TRBV28|TRBJ2-1
CASSEGGGTGEYNEQFF
TGTGCCAGCTCTGAAGGGGGAGGGACAGGGGAATACAATGAGCAGTTCTTC
>NA|TRBD1|TRBV5-1|TRBJ2-1
CASSPQGAPNEQFF
TGCGCCAGCAGCCCGCAGGGGGCGCCCAATGAGCAGTTCTTC
>few|TRBD1|TRBV20-1|TRBJ2-7
CSADTGGWEQYF
TGCAGTGCTGATACAGGGGGTTGGGAGCAGTACTTC
>few|NA|TRBV20-1|TRBJ2-3
CSARLLKRQIRTDTQYF
TGCAGTGCCAGGTTACTAAAAAGACAGATCCGCACAGATACGCAGTATTTT
>NA|TRBD2|TRBV18|TRBJ2-1
CASSPLAGPSYNEQFF
TGTGCCAGCTCACCGCTAGCGGGACCCTCCTACAATGAGCAGTTCTTC
>NA|NA|TRBV20-1|TRBJ1-2
CSAPDGIYGYTF
TGCAGTGCTCCAGACGGAATCTATGGCTACACCTTC
>few|NA|TRBV2|TRBJ2-1
CASRVTSYNEQFF
TGTGCCAGCAGGGTGACTAGCTACAATGAGCAGTTCTTC
>NA|NA|TRBV9|TRBJ2-3
CASSVGPADTQYF
TGTGCCAGCAGCGTAGGACCGGCAGATACGCAGTATTTT
>few|NA|TRBV5-6|TRBJ2-5
CASSKTTQGETQYF
TGTGCCAGCAGCAAGACTACTCAGGGAGAGACCCAGTACTTC
>few|TRBD1|TRBV2|TRBJ1-5
CASRGQTQPQHF
TGTGCCAGCAGGGGACAGACTCAGCCCCAGCATTTT
>NA|TRBD1|TRBV11-2|TRBJ1-5
CASSSEQGPAGPQHF
TGTGCCAGCAGCTCGGAACAGGGGCCCGCGGGGCCCCAGCATTTT
>NA|TRBD1|TRBV20-1|TRBJ1-6
CSASGTDNSPLHF
TGCAGTGCTAGCGGGACAGATAATTCACCCCTCCACTTT
>NA|TRBD2|TRBV14|TRBJ2-7
CASSREWGGSHEQYF
TGTGCCAGCAGCCGCGAATGGGGGGGAAGCCACGAGCAGTACTTC
>NA|NA|TRBV6-1|TRBJ1-1
CATQEGPNTEAFF
TGTGCCACCCAAGAGGGACCGAACACTGAAGCTTTCTTT